The T cell receptor beta chain described here comes from a study of T cells in Graves' hyperthyroidism and ophthalmopathy. V lost 6 bases and J lost 0, with 9 bases in between. CDR3 size: 14 residues. Per the germline V gene, CDR1 is LNHDA and CDR2 is SQIVND (reference sequence). Duration under 3 months, a NOSPECS grade of at least 4, and a Clinical Activity Score of at least 3 characterized the ophthalmopathy patients. The investigators amplified TCR beta CDR3 regions from RNA transcripts. RT-PCR in the first round (using the HTBI primer set) targeted the TCR CDR3. TCRdb reprocessed the multiplex PCR reads via MiXCR and lists one record per CDR3 protein. The repertoire holds 450,000 to 550,000 distinct CDR3 sequences, approximately 25% seen once, with around 11% in the top ten. This clonotype was picked up many times.

The TCR originated in a woman in her twenties or thirties with Graves' ophthalmopathy. Material for sequencing was blood. The chain employs TRBV19 and TRBJ1-5; D not certain. CDR3 nucleotide sequence: TGTGCCAGTAGGGGAAGATATAGCAATCAGCCCCAGCATTTT. This gives the protein CASRGRYSNQPQHF.